This T cell receptor (beta chain) was sequenced in a study of blood T cell repertoires in COVID-19. The germline CDR1 and CDR2 sequences are LNHNV and YYDKDF (reference sequence). This CDR3 region has 15 residues. V was trimmed by 3 bases and J by 3 bases, leaving 11 bases between them. Assay: immunoSEQ multiplex PCR; the TCRdb copy retains only in-frame clones and omits some. The data hold about 97,000 clones, with 78% observed a single time. The sample taken for sequencing was peripheral blood. The J gene is TRBJ1-4, the V gene TRBV15; the D gene is possibly TRBD1 (5 bases). This sequence originates from a man in his sixties with active or convalescent COVID-19. In nucleotides, the CDR3 is TGTGCCACCAGCAGTTATCAGGGCGCTAATGAAAAACTGTTTTTT. The encoded protein is CATSSYQGANEKLFF. The full variable domain, in which reference TRBV15 and TRBJ1-4 provide the parts outside the CDR3, is DAMVIQNPRYQVTQFGKPVTLSCSQTLNHNVMYWYQQKSSQAPKLLFHYYDKDFNNEADTPDNFQSRRPNTSFCFLDIRSPGLGDTAMYLCATSSYQGANEKLFFGSGTQLSVL.